What follows are 15 T cell receptor beta chains derived from one specimen sequenced in a study of T cell responses to AZD1222 COVID-19 vaccine. Assay used: immunoSEQ multiplex PCR; TCRdb lists only in-frame clones, some missing. The data show about 150,000 clones, with around 87% seen just once and over 8% held by the top ten. The sequencing used peripheral blood, collected 28 days after the second AZD1222 dose. Source of these receptors: an adult who received the AZD1222 COVID-19 vaccine.

V and J are TRBV11-2 and TRBJ2-1; 13 bases agree with TRBD2. CDR3 length equals 16 residues. V dropped 4 bases and J dropped 8; count of bases not matched to a gene: 8. CDR1 is SGHAT and CDR2 is FQNNGV in the germline V gene. Here the CDR3 reads CASSSGLAGPGDEQFF. CDR3 DNA: TGTGCCAGCAGCTCGGGACTAGCGGGGCCAGGCGATGAGCAGTTCTTC.

This chain uses TRBV7-9 with TRBJ1-2; the D gene is possibly TRBD1 (5 bases). Per the germline V gene, CDR1 is SEHNR and CDR2 is FQNEAQ (reference sequence). The CDR3 totals 11 residues. V lost 2 bases to trimming and J lost 7 bases, with 5 bases between them. CDR3 residues: CASSLRGGYTF. DNA of the CDR3: TGTGCCAGCAGCTTAAGGGGTGGCTACACCTTC.

DNA for the CDR3: TGTGCCAGCAGTTTATTAGGGGAGACCCAGTACTTC. Translated: CASSLLGETQYF. The chain couples TRBV28 to TRBJ2-5; D remains ambiguous. Between the trimmed V and J ends, which lost 1 base and 5 bases, there was a span of 5 bases. CDR1 and CDR2 from the germline V gene are MDHEN and SYDVKM. This CDR3 region has 12 residues.

The V call is TRBV7-2, the J call TRBJ1-6; 8 nucleotides align to TRBD1. CDR3 length equals 15 residues. The germline V gene has CDR1 SGHTA and CDR2 FQGNSA. The trim removed 8 bases at V and 7 bases at J, leaving 10 bases unmatched. In nucleotides, the CDR3 is TGTGCCAGCCAGCTTAGTGGGACAGGAAATTCACCCCTCCACTTT. This gives the protein CASQLSGTGNSPLHF.

The genes are TRBV18 and TRBJ2-3; 9 bases map to TRBD1. Germline V lookup: CDR1 KGHSH, CDR2 LQKENI. This CDR3 has 16 amino acids. After removal of 1 base from V and 5 bases from J, the junction contained 7 bases not matched to a gene. The CDR3 here is CASSPLQGARGDTQYF. The CDR3, as DNA: TGTGCCAGCTCACCACTACAGGGGGCTCGGGGAGATACGCAGTATTTT.

In its sample, this clone was seen a few times. The V and J genes are TRBV11-2 and TRBJ2-1; D is possibly TRBD1 or TRBD2 (5 bases each). CDR1 and CDR2 (germline): SGHAT, FQNNGV. Trimming cost V 1 base and J 6 bases, with 7 bases left between them. This CDR3 region has 13 residues. The DNA for the CDR3 is TGTGCCAGCAGCTTAGGGGGACCCAATGAGCAGTTCTTC. Translating it yields CASSLGGPNEQFF.

The chain is built from TRBV5-1 and TRBJ1-1; D is possibly TRBD1 (5 bases). Trimming shortened V by 3 bases and J by 3 bases, and 12 bases separated the two germline ends. This CDR3 is built from 14 residues. Germline V gene data show CDR1 as SGHRS and CDR2 as YFSETQ. The CDR3 nucleotides are TGCGCCAGCAGCTCGGGGGATTCCGACACTGAAGCTTTCTTT. This sequence encodes CASSSGDSDTEAFF.

This clone has more than one count but fewer than ten. This chain uses TRBV4-2 with TRBJ1-4; a possible D gene is TRBD1 (5 bases). Trimming left V 0 bases short and J 6 bases short, with 11 bases between. Germline CDR1 reads LGHNA; CDR2 reads YNFKEQ. The CDR3 covers 15 residues. The CDR3 coding sequence is TGTGCCAGCAGCCAAGATGGGGCGGCGGATGAAAAACTGTTTTTT. Its translation: CASSQDGAADEKLFF.

The rearrangement joins TRBV5-4 to TRBJ2-2; D unclear. Germline V gives CDR1 SGHNT, CDR2 YYREEE (reference sequence). The CDR3 is 13 residues long. V lost 5 bases, J lost 1 base, and 6 bases lay in between. This CDR3 is CASRYGNTGELFF. CDR3 nucleotide sequence: TGTGCCAGCAGATATGGGAACACCGGGGAGCTGTTTTTT.

The rearrangement links TRBV27 to TRBJ2-3; D uncertain. V dropped 3 bases and J dropped 4 bases, with 11 bases sitting between them. The germline CDR1 and CDR2 sequences are MNHEY and SMNVEV (reference sequence). CDR3 length: 14 amino acids. The CDR3 coding sequence is TGTGCCAGCAGTTTTTTGCTAGGCTCAGATACGCAGTATTTT. Its translation: CASSFLLGSDTQYF.

V gene TRBV11-2 combines with J gene TRBJ2-7; 11 bases map to TRBD2. CDR3 length: 15 amino acids. The trim removed 5 bases at V and 5 bases at J, leaving 8 bases unmatched. Germline CDR1 and CDR2: SGHAT and FQNNGV. CDR3 sequence reads: CASSRTSGSVHEQYF. The DNA of the CDR3 is TGTGCCAGCAGCCGCACTAGCGGGAGCGTCCACGAGCAGTACTTC.

The chain employs TRBV7-9 and TRBJ1-1, with unresolved D. The V gene's germline CDR1 is SEHNR and CDR2 FQNEAQ (reference sequence). CDR3 length: 10 amino acids. Trimming shortened V by 8 bases and J by 1 base, and 2 bases separated the two germline ends. The CDR3 reads CASGNTEAFF. DNA for the CDR3: TGTGCCAGCGGGAACACTGAAGCTTTCTTT.

A few counts support this clone. The V and J genes are TRBV5-6 and TRBJ1-4; a weak D match, TRBD1 (6 bases). V gave up 0 bases and J gave up 4 bases, with 16 bases separating them. Per the germline V gene, CDR1 is SGHDT and CDR2 is YYEEEE. This CDR3 has 17 residues. CDR3 residues: CASSLAVGGGYNEKLFF. In DNA form, the CDR3 reads TGTGCCAGCAGCTTGGCCGTCGGGGGCGGTTATAATGAAAAACTGTTTTTT.

This rearrangement joins TRBV5-4 to TRBJ2-1; D might be TRBD1 (6 bases). CDR1 is SGHNT and CDR2 is YYREEE in the germline V gene (reference sequence). The CDR3 has 12 residues. V shed 2 bases and J shed 7 bases, with 7 bases lying between them. Written as DNA, the CDR3 is TGTGCCAGCAGCTTACAGGGAAATGAGCAGTTCTTC. It encodes CASSLQGNEQFF.

The chain recombines TRBV6-1 with TRBJ2-2, with D possibly TRBD1 on 6 matching bases. The CDR3 has 15 amino acids. V gave up 1 base and J gave up 4 bases, with 10 bases separating them. Per germline, CDR1 MNHNS and CDR2 SASEGT. In DNA form, the CDR3 reads TGTGCCAGCAGTGAAGTCAGGGGCGGCACCGGGGAGCTGTTTTTT. This encodes CASSEVRGGTGELFF.